The clone carrying this T cell receptor (beta chain) came up a few times. A read error may account for a junction end that differs from germline. The sample comes from a study of CD8 T cells in Susac syndrome. When the RNA was reverse transcribed, random hexamers were used with an input of roughly 0.5 to 1 ug. The CDR3 of TCR beta was amplified by immunoSEQ multiplex PCR across 54 Vbeta and 13 Jbeta. TCRdb processed the immunoSEQ multiplex PCR reads anew with MiXCR; each CDR3 protein has one entry. The sample shows approximately 150,000 distinct CDR3 sequences, approximately 92% of them seen only once. The authors carried out high-throughput sequencing of TCR beta. They applied it to CD8+ and CD4+ T cells obtained from blood. TEMRA cells were enriched by FACS, while CD8+ and CD4+ T cells were obtained through a negative isolation that was performed magnetically. This CDR3 region has 13 residues. Germline V gene data show CDR1 as SGHRS and CDR2 as YFSETQ.

The TCR sequence derives from a human donor in good health. J is TRBJ2-3 and V is TRBV5-1; D is uncertain. Sequencing was done on a sample of CD4+ T cells from PBMCs. The CDR3 coding sequence is TGTGCCAGCAGCTTGGGGAGCACAGATACGCAGTATTTT. Residues: CASSLGSTDTQYF.